This record covers a single TCR beta chain. The antigen is not known. At one boundary the junction diverges from the germline segment, which might be a read error. The CDR3 has 19 residues. Germline CDR1 reads SGHVS; CDR2 reads FQNEAQ. MiXCR, applied by TCRdb to the reads, yields one record per CDR3 protein. The sample records approximately 340,000 distinct CDR3 sequences, about 28% being singletons. The sample belongs to a study of T cell repertoires in cytomegalovirus infection. The chain employs TRBV7-8 and TRBJ1-4, with D unresolved. The sequencing used cultured PBMCs, collected from culture after CMV antigen stimulation. This clonotype was obtained from a human donor in good health (CMV status not recorded). Some clones in this sample may be carry-over from other donors' samples. Here the CDR3 reads CASSILGIAGRRTSEKLFF. CDR3 DNA sequence: TGTGCCAGCAGCATACTAGGGATCGCCGGACGGAGGACTAGTGAAAAACTGTTTTTT.